The 32 T cell receptor beta chains listed next were all sequenced from one sample in a study of identical twins. TCRdb independently ran MiXCR on the 5' RACE reads; one entry per CDR3 protein. The sample lists about 1.7 million distinct CDR3 sequences, roughly a third occurring once. Sequencing used cord blood. These receptors were collected from a newborn girl in good health.

The chain carries TRBV4-2 and TRBJ2-4; 7 bases are shared with TRBD1. The DNA end is more similar to TRBJ2-7, so the J call may be wrong. There are 17 residues in the CDR3. CDR1 is LGHNA and CDR2 is YNFKEQ in the germline V gene. The CDR3: CASSQAVDRIRGGEQYF. Written as DNA, the CDR3 is TGTGCCAGCAGCCAAGCTGTGGACAGGATCAGAGGGGGCGAGCAGTACTTC.

This chain connects TRBV30 to TRBJ2-7, with TRBD1 identical over 7 bases. From germline, CDR1 is GTSNPN and CDR2 SVGIG (reference sequence). The trim removed 5 bases at V and 0 bases at J, leaving 4 bases unmatched. This CDR3 region has 13 residues. Written as DNA, the CDR3 is TGTGCCTGGGACAGGGACAGCTCCTACGAGCAGTACTTC. It is translated as CAWDRDSSYEQYF.

The V and J genes are TRBV20-1 and TRBJ2-5; possibly TRBD2 for D (5 bases). The germline CDR1 and CDR2 sequences are DFQATT and SNEGSKA (reference sequence). This CDR3 comprises 14 residues. V lost 2 bases and J lost 1, with 11 bases in between. The CDR3 loop is CSARIAGTQETQYF. CDR3 nucleotides: TGCAGTGCTAGAATCGCGGGTACCCAAGAGACCCAGTACTTC.

On this clonotype itself: A clone one base away is much larger, so this may be a read error. V and J are TRBV6-5 and TRBJ2-7, with TRBD1 identical over 8 bases. CDR3 size: 13 residues. V shed 2 bases, J shed 5 bases, and the junction held 2 bases outside the gene matches. Germline V CDR1 and CDR2: MNHEY, SVGAGI. The CDR3 DNA reads as TGTGCCAGCAGTTACGACAGGGGTAACGAGCAGTACTTC. Protein: CASSYDRGNEQYF.

Here the CDR3 reads CASSLDGSRNEQFF. CDR3 nucleotide sequence: TGTGCCAGCAGCTTAGATGGGTCAAGGAATGAGCAGTTCTTC. This chain links TRBV7-9 with TRBJ2-1; D gene unclear. The germline V gene has CDR1 SEHNR and CDR2 FQNEAQ (reference sequence). CDR3 length: 14 amino acids. V was clipped by 1 base and J by 7 bases, with 11 bases between them.

This clonotype was seen repeatedly, ten times or more. The V and J genes are TRBV2 and TRBJ1-2; the D is unclear. The CDR3 spans 11 residues. Germline CDR1 is SNHLY and CDR2 is FYNNEI. Trimming cost V 4 bases and J 3 bases, with 3 bases left between them. The DNA for the CDR3 is TGTGCCAGCAGTGCCCACTATGGCTACACCTTC. Translated: CASSAHYGYTF.

This chain uses TRBV27 with TRBJ2-3; TRBD1 matches 8 bases. J lost 2 bases, V lost 5 bases, and 9 bases had no gene match. The CDR3 length is 16 residues. The germline CDR1 and CDR2 sequences are MNHEY and SMNVEV (reference sequence). CDR3 DNA: TGTGCCAGCAGTCGTTACCGGACAGGGAACACAGATACGCAGTATTTT. Encoded protein: CASSRYRTGNTDTQYF.

This clonotype has more than one count but fewer than ten. CDR3: CASGLGQGASYNEQFF. The CDR3 DNA reads TGTGCTAGTGGTTTGGGGCAGGGGGCTTCCTACAATGAGCAGTTCTTC. The chain uses TRBV12-5 and TRBJ2-1, with 8 nucleotides matching TRBD1. J was trimmed by 1 base and V by 1 base; bases with no gene match: 3. CDR1 is LGHNT and CDR2 is FRNRAP in the germline V gene. The CDR3 has 16 amino acids.

The rearrangement uses TRBV30 and TRBJ2-3; D possibly corresponds to TRBD1 (5 bases). Germline assignment: CDR1 GTSNPN and CDR2 SVGIG (reference sequence). This CDR3 is built from 12 residues. V was pared by 4 bases and J by 3 bases, with 8 bases between. Here the CDR3 DNA reads TGTGCCTGGATAGGGGATACAGATACGCAGTATTTT. Translated: CAWIGDTDTQYF.

V gene TRBV28 combines with J gene TRBJ2-7; 8 nucleotides agree with TRBD1. CDR3 length: 16 residues. V lost 3 bases to trimming and J lost 2 bases; unmatched junction nucleotides: 9. Germline V gives CDR1 MDHEN, CDR2 SYDVKM. This chain's CDR3 is CASSLGPRDRPYEQYF. CDR3 DNA: TGTGCCAGCAGTTTGGGGCCCCGGGACAGGCCCTACGAGCAGTACTTC.

The chain links TRBV12-3 or TRBV12-4 to TRBJ2-2; a weak D match, TRBD1 (6 bases). V lost 8 bases and J lost 2, with 21 bases in between. This CDR3 has 17 amino acids. The CDR3 sequence: CASDIKAPGQNTGELFF. CDR3 bases: TGTGCCAGCGACATCAAGGCACCGGGACAAAACACCGGGGAGCTGTTTTTT.

This clonotype was seen more than once but under ten times. V usage is TRBV20-1 and J usage is TRBJ2-1; D not certain. Looked up from germline, CDR1 is DFQATT and CDR2 is SNEGSKA (reference sequence). Between the trimmed V and J ends, which lost 0 bases and 2 bases, there was a span of 8 bases. This CDR3 has 14 amino acids. DNA of the CDR3: TGCAGTGCTAGAGAACTACCCGCCTACAATGAGCAGTTCTTC. Its translation is CSARELPAYNEQFF.

V gene TRBV20-1 combines with J gene TRBJ2-5; D is tentatively TRBD1 or TRBD2 (5 bases each). CDR1 and CDR2 from the germline V gene are DFQATT and SNEGSKA (reference sequence). This CDR3 has 14 amino acids. V shed 6 bases and J shed 0 bases, with 14 bases lying between them. The DNA of the CDR3 is TGCAGTGCATCAGGGACGTGGTACCAAGAGACCCAGTACTTC. Amino acids: CSASGTWYQETQYF.

The sample holds a few counts of this clonotype. The chain carries TRBV21-1 and TRBJ2-2; the D call of TRBD2 is as the table states it, not checked on the DNA. TRBV21-1 is described as a pseudogene. CDR3 length: 16 amino acids. CDR3 nucleotides: TGTGCCAGCAGCAAACGGACTAGCGGGAACACCGGGGAGCTGTTTTTT. Encoded protein: CASSKRTSGNTGELFF.

The rearrangement joins TRBV20-1 to TRBJ2-1; TRBD2 matches at 9 bases. From germline, CDR1 is DFQATT and CDR2 SNEGSKA (reference sequence). The V and J ends lost 3 bases and 7 bases, in that order; junction bases with no gene match: 10. CDR3 length: 15 amino acids. The CDR3 here is CSARDSLAGRNEQFF. CDR3 coding DNA: TGCAGTGCTAGGGATTCCCTAGCGGGGAGGAATGAGCAGTTCTTC.

The rearrangement joins TRBV6-6 to TRBJ2-3; 7 bases align to TRBD1. Germline V CDR1 and CDR2: MNHNY, SVGAGI (reference sequence). V shed 2 bases and J 6 bases; nucleotides not matched to a gene: 11. The CDR3 covers 16 residues. The CDR3 is CASSYVDREGTDTQYF. CDR3 bases: TGTGCCAGCAGTTACGTTGACAGGGAAGGAACGGATACGCAGTATTTT.

This chain connects TRBV7-2 to TRBJ2-3; D uncertain. V shed 1 base and J shed 7 bases, with 18 bases lying between them. The CDR3 has 16 amino acids. The germline CDR1 and CDR2 sequences are SGHTA and FQGNSA. CDR3 sequence (DNA): TGTGCCAGCAGCTTAGTGAGACTCCGGGTCCCCCATACGCAGTATTTT. It is translated as CASSLVRLRVPHTQYF.

CDR3 residues: CASSWRTGFYNSPLHF. Written as DNA, the CDR3 is TGTGCCAGCAGTTGGCGAACAGGGTTCTATAATTCACCCCTCCACTTT. The gene calls are TRBV12-3 or TRBV12-4 and TRBJ1-6; D is possibly TRBD1 (6 bases). The V and J ends lost 4 bases and 3 bases respectively, with 13 bases between them. The CDR3 is 16 amino acids.

The chain has TRBV14 and TRBJ2-3; perhaps TRBD1 as D (6 bases). The germline V and J ends were trimmed by 4 bases and 2 bases, with 13 bases remaining between them. The CDR3 sequence is 15 residues long. Per germline, CDR1 SGHDN and CDR2 FVKESK. The CDR3 region has the DNA TGTGCCAGCAGCCCTTCAGGACAGTACACAGATACGCAGTATTTT. Translating it yields CASSPSGQYTDTQYF.

The V gene is TRBV6-5, the J gene TRBJ2-1; 9 bases agree with TRBD2. CDR3 size: 16 residues. Per the germline V gene, CDR1 is MNHEY and CDR2 is SVGAGI. Unmatched junction bases numbered 8, after V lost 6 bases and J lost 2 bases. The CDR3 sequence is CASRPLAGTPYNEQFF. CDR3 nucleotides: TGTGCCAGCAGGCCCCTAGCGGGAACCCCCTACAATGAGCAGTTCTTC.

The V gene is TRBV3-1, the J gene TRBJ2-1; TRBD2 matches at 12 bases. The V and J ends lost 4 bases and 4 bases, in that order; junction bases with no gene match: 8. CDR1 and CDR2 from the germline V gene are LGHDT and YNNKEL (reference sequence). The CDR3 is 17 amino acids. This chain's CDR3 is CASSPRLAGAGYNEQFF. The CDR3 region has the DNA TGTGCCAGCAGCCCCCGACTAGCGGGGGCAGGTTACAATGAGCAGTTCTTC.

The chain combines TRBV19 with TRBJ1-2, with D possibly matching TRBD1 (5 bases). This CDR3 spans 13 amino acids. V lost 8 bases to trimming and J lost 3 bases, with 13 bases between them. Germline V gene sequence: CDR1 LNHDA, CDR2 SQIVND (reference sequence). CDR3 nucleotides: TGTGCCAGTGGGAAGGGGAAGGACTATGGCTACACCTTC. Translating gives CASGKGKDYGYTF.

J is TRBJ2-4 and V is TRBV24-1; a weak D match, TRBD2 (6 bases). The J call could be wrong; TRBJ2-5 is a better fit for the DNA end. From germline, CDR1 is KGHDR and CDR2 SFDVKD. The CDR3 extends over 14 amino acids. CDR3 DNA sequence: TGTGCCACCAGTGAGTCGGGGGACCAAGAGACCCAGTACTTC. It translates to CATSESGDQETQYF.

The chain combines TRBV30 with TRBJ2-5, with 10 nucleotides matching TRBD1. Germline lookup yields CDR1 GTSNPN and CDR2 SVGIG (reference sequence). This CDR3 has 15 residues. V trimming: 3 bases; J trimming: 5 bases; junction bases outside the gene matches: 9. CDR3 amino acids: CAWRSGQGITETQYF. DNA for the CDR3: TGTGCCTGGAGATCGGGACAGGGGATAACGGAGACCCAGTACTTC.

Only a few counts were recorded for this clonotype. The gene calls are TRBV5-1 and TRBJ2-5; 8 bases line up with TRBD1. V dropped 3 bases and J dropped 3; count of bases not matched to a gene: 7. This CDR3 spans 15 amino acids. Germline values: CDR1 SGHRS, CDR2 YFSETQ. Here the CDR3 DNA reads TGCGCCAGCAGCTGGGACAGGCTATCGGAAGAGACCCAGTACTTC. This gives the protein CASSWDRLSEETQYF. Full variable domain (missing parts from reference TRBV5-1 and TRBJ2-5): KAGVTQTPRYLIKTRGQQVTLSCSPISGHRSVSWYQQTPGQGLQFLFEYFSETQRNKGNFPGRFSGRQFSNSRSEMNVSTLELGDSALYLCASSWDRLSEETQYFGPGTRLLVL.

There are a few counts of this clonotype. The chain recombines TRBV9 with TRBJ2-3; 8 bases fit TRBD1. CDR1 and CDR2 from the germline V gene are SGDLS and YYNGEE. J gave up 3 bases and V 0 bases, and 6 bases lay outside the gene matches. This CDR3 contains 16 residues. This CDR3 reads CASSVEGDRTTDTQYF. In DNA, the CDR3 is TGTGCCAGCAGCGTAGAGGGGGACAGGACAACAGATACGCAGTATTTT.

This clonotype has only a few counts. The chain uses TRBV6-1 and TRBJ2-1; 11 bases align to TRBD1. Germline-derived CDR1 and CDR2 are MNHNS and SASEGT. The CDR3 consists of 15 residues. The J segment lost 9 bases and the V segment lost 4 bases, leaving 8 bases of the junction unmatched. The CDR3 here is CASSAPGQGVIEQFF. For the CDR3, the DNA is TGTGCCAGCAGTGCTCCGGGACAGGGGGTAATTGAGCAGTTCTTC.

This clonotype has more than one count but fewer than ten. CDR3 DNA: TGCGCCAGCAGCTCAAGACAGCTAGGTGACAATGAGCAGTTCTTC. Its translation: CASSSRQLGDNEQFF. The chain is built from TRBV5-1 and TRBJ2-1; D may be TRBD1 (5 bases). Trimming pared 3 bases from V and 5 bases from J, leaving 15 bases between. CDR3 length: 15 residues. The germline V gene has CDR1 SGHRS and CDR2 YFSETQ.

The CDR3 loop reads CASSLAIQRPTYNEQYF. DNA of the CDR3: TGCGCCAGCAGCTTGGCCATCCAGAGGCCGACCTACAATGAGCAGTACTTC. The chain joins TRBV5-1 to TRBJ2-1; no clear D. Gene TRBJ2-7 matches the end of the DNA better, so the J call may be wrong. CDR3 length equals 17 residues. From germline, CDR1 is SGHRS and CDR2 YFSETQ.

This clonotype was observed a few times. The genes are TRBV20-1 and TRBJ2-7; either TRBD1 or TRBD2 may supply D (6 bases each). The CDR3 covers 13 residues. V lost 3 bases to trimming and J lost 2 bases, with 11 bases between them. Germline V gene lookup returns CDR1 DFQATT and CDR2 SNEGSKA (reference sequence). CDR3 residues: CSASARGAYEQYF. The CDR3 region has the DNA TGCAGTGCTAGTGCGAGGGGGGCCTACGAGCAGTACTTC.

This clonotype has more than one count but fewer than ten. The chain has TRBV3-1 and TRBJ2-1; TRBD2 aligns across 9 bases. The length of the CDR3 is 14 residues. The ends lost 2 bases at V and 7 bases at J; junction bases unmatched: 3. Germline assignment: CDR1 LGHDT and CDR2 YNNKEL (reference sequence). The CDR3 spells CASSQLAGINEQFF. Here the CDR3 DNA reads TGTGCCAGCAGCCAACTAGCGGGGATTAATGAGCAGTTCTTC.

This sequence joins TRBV5-1 and TRBJ2-7; no clear D gene. The CDR3 spans 16 residues. From germline, CDR1 is SGHRS and CDR2 YFSETQ. V dropped 4 bases and J dropped 0 bases, with 17 bases sitting between them. For the CDR3, the DNA is TGCGCCAGCAGCCCAAAGGCGACGGGTAGCTCCTACGAGCAGTACTTC. Its translation: CASSPKATGSSYEQYF.